Listed below are T cell receptor beta chains from one sample, sequenced in a study of blood T cells in healthy people across ages. MiXCR, applied by TCRdb to the 5' RACE reads, yields one record per CDR3 protein. The table lists about 1.8 million distinct CDR3 sequences, around half of them singletons. Sequenced: blood. These receptors all come from a woman aged 40 to 50 in good health. Both conserved end residues are part of each CDR3. Each record gives: J gene, D gene, V gene, clone size, CDR3 DNA, CDR3 protein. D genes are given only for firm matches. Size values are once, few and many counts, or a class for expanded clones, and some rows have none.

TRBJ2-3	-	TRBV7-2	-	TGTGCCAGCAGTCCAGAGCGCAATACGCAGTATTTT	CASSPERNTQYF
TRBJ2-7	-	TRBV6-2/TRBV6-3	few	TGTGCCAGCAGTCGCAGACAGGCCTACGAGCAGTACTTC	CASSRRQAYEQYF
TRBJ2-3	-	TRBV20-1	-	TGCAGTGCTAGAAAGTCCCGGACCGATCGGGGCGATACGCAGTATTTT	CSARKSRTDRGDTQYF
TRBJ1-5	TRBD1	TRBV24-1	many	TGTGCCACCAGTGATGGACAGGGGGCCTTCTATCAGCCCCAGCATTTT	CATSDGQGAFYQPQHF
TRBJ1-5	TRBD1	TRBV4-1	few	TGCGCCAGCAGCCAAGAATTCGACAGGGGCGATCAGCCCCAGCATTTT	CASSQEFDRGDQPQHF
TRBJ2-5	TRBD2	TRBV20-1	few	TGCAGTGCTAGTGGGCTAGCGGACCAAGAGACCCAGTACTTC	CSASGLADQETQYF
TRBJ1-4	-	TRBV28	-	TGTGCCAGCACCGAATCACCGGACCGGGAACCCTTCTTCGATGAAAAACTGTTTTTT	CASTESPDREPFFDEKLFF
TRBJ2-7	-	TRBV20-1	few	TGCAGTGCGACCGGGACACTCAGCTCCTACGAGCAGTACTTC	CSATGTLSSYEQYF
TRBJ2-1	-	TRBV27	-	TGTGCCAGCAGTGTGGGGGGCGGGGTTTTGGGGCAGTTCTTC	CASSVGGGVLGQFF
TRBJ2-1	TRBD2	TRBV7-2	-	TGTGCCAGCAGCTTGGCAATAGCGGGAGGGGCCTACAATGAGCAGTTCTTC	CASSLAIAGGAYNEQFF
TRBJ2-1	-	TRBV4-2	-	TGTGCCAGCAGCCAAGATTCGCGGTTAAATGAGCAGTTCTTC	CASSQDSRLNEQFF
TRBJ2-1	TRBD1	TRBV25-1	few	TGTGCCAGCAGTGAATTAGTGACAGGGGACAATGAGCAGTTCTTC	CASSELVTGDNEQFF
TRBJ2-6	TRBD1	TRBV6-5	-	TGTGCCAGCAGTTACTCCATTCTGACAGGGTCTTCTGGGGCCAACGTCCTGACTTTC	CASSYSILTGSSGANVLTF
TRBJ2-5	TRBD2	TRBV6-1	-	TGTGCCAGCAGTGAAGCCCTAACTAGCGTAACGGCGGAGACCCAGTACTTC	CASSEALTSVTAETQYF
TRBJ2-4	TRBD1	TRBV5-1	once	TGCGCCAGCAGCTACATAGACAGGGGAGAAAACATTCAGTACTTC	CASSYIDRGENIQYF
TRBJ2-1	-	TRBV20-1	-	TGCAGTGCTAGAGACCCAAGCCTTCTGAATGAGCAGTTCTTC	CSARDPSLLNEQFF
TRBJ1-1	-	TRBV5-1	-	TGCGCCAGCAGCTCCGGTCTGGGCATCAACACTGAAGCTTTCTTT	CASSSGLGINTEAFF
TRBJ1-2	-	TRBV7-2	-	TGTGCCAGCAGCCCCCGGGCAGGGGACCTAATAAACTATGGCTACACCTTC	CASSPRAGDLINYGYTF
TRBJ2-6	-	TRBV12-3/TRBV12-4	-	TGTGCCAGCAGTTTAGCGCGGTTTTCCGGGGCCAACGTCCTGACTTTC	CASSLARFSGANVLTF
TRBJ1-1	-	TRBV4-2	few	TGTGCCAGCGTTGGGCAGCCGAACACTGAAGCTTTCTTT	CASVGQPNTEAFF
TRBJ2-3	-	TRBV20-1	-	TGCAGTGCTAGGGGACCCTGGTCTGCGGGGCACGCAGATACGCAGTATTTT	CSARGPWSAGHADTQYF
TRBJ2-3	-	TRBV15	-	TGTGCCACCAGCAGTAACATTCTCGGGGGCCCAGATACGCAGTATTTT	CATSSNILGGPDTQYF
TRBJ2-7	-	TRBV4-3	-	TGCGCCAGCAGCCAAAGAAGCGAAGAACAGTACTTC	CASSQRSEEQYF
TRBJ1-2	-	TRBV7-2	few	TGTGCCAGCAGCCCGCAAAACGGATATGGCTACACCTTC	CASSPQNGYGYTF
TRBJ2-3	-	TRBV7-9	-	TGTGCCAGCAGCCCCGGGGACGGATTTAGCACAGATACGCAGTATTTT	CASSPGDGFSTDTQYF
TRBJ2-4	-	TRBV19	once	TGTGCCAGCAAGGCCAAGTTGGGGAAGGGGCCCCTAGCCAAAAACATTCAGTACTTC	CASKAKLGKGPLAKNIQYF
TRBJ2-1	-	TRBV10-3	-	TGTGCCATCAGTGACCTTTATGAGCAGTTCTTC	CAISDLYEQFF
TRBJ2-5	TRBD1	TRBV18	-	TGTGCCAGCTCACTACACCAGGGGGAAGAGACCCAGTACTTC	CASSLHQGEETQYF
TRBJ2-5	-	TRBV6-2/TRBV6-3	few	TGTGCCAGCAGTTACGCCTCGGGGGCGCGTCGAGAGACCCAGTACTTC	CASSYASGARRETQYF
TRBJ2-5	-	TRBV21-1	-	TGTGCCAGCAGCAAAGTTGGGCAGAAAGAGACCCAGTACTTC	CASSKVGQKETQYF
TRBJ2-3	-	TRBV5-6	few	TGTGCCAGCATCAGCGCAGTCTTACCCTCTCGTGATACGCAGTATTTT	CASISAVLPSRDTQYF
TRBJ2-3	-	TRBV5-1	-	TGCGCCAGCAGGGGTGGGCGGAGTACAGATACGCAGTATTTT	CASRGGRSTDTQYF
TRBJ2-7	-	TRBV20-1	-	TGCAGTGCTAGAGATTTGGCCGGGGTGGGGGAGCAGTACTTC	CSARDLAGVGEQYF
TRBJ2-4	-	TRBV20-1	-	TGCAGTGCTGCCCCCCCTCCGGGGCCTACCAAAAACATTCAGTACTTC	CSAAPPPGPTKNIQYF
TRBJ2-3	TRBD2	TRBV27	-	TGTGCCAGCAGTTTAAGTAGCGGGAACACAGATACGCAGTATTTT	CASSLSSGNTDTQYF
TRBJ1-2	-	TRBV4-1	-	TGCGCCAGCAGCCAAGGATGGGGAGAAGCTAACTATGGCTACACCTTC	CASSQGWGEANYGYTF
TRBJ2-1	-	TRBV5-1	-	TGCGCCAGCAGCTTAACTGTCGGGACATCCTACAATGAGCAGTTCTTC	CASSLTVGTSYNEQFF
TRBJ2-3	TRBD1	TRBV20-1	-	TGCAGTGCTATGTCGCCAACAGGGGGCAGGACAGATACGCAGTATTTT	CSAMSPTGGRTDTQYF
TRBJ1-5	-	TRBV4-1	-	TGCGCCAGCAGCCAAATTCCCGACGGGGGCAATCAGCCCCAGCATTTT	CASSQIPDGGNQPQHF
TRBJ2-5	-	TRBV7-2	-	TGTGCCAGCAGCCCTGTGGTTGGAGAGACCCAGTACTTC	CASSPVVGETQYF
TRBJ2-1	-	TRBV15	-	TGTGCCACCAGCAGCCTACTGGGCAATGAGCAGTTCTTC	CATSSLLGNEQFF
TRBJ2-5	-	TRBV5-6	-	TGTGCCAGCAGCGGGGGGATAGTTTCCCAAGAGACCCAGTACTTC	CASSGGIVSQETQYF
TRBJ1-1	-	TRBV10-3	-	TGTGCCATCAGCTCAGTAAACACTGAAGCTTTCTTT	CAISSVNTEAFF
TRBJ2-5	TRBD2	TRBV10-3	few	TGTGCCATCAGTGAAGGCGGGGGGGCCATGGAGACCCAGTACTTC	CAISEGGGAMETQYF
TRBJ2-6	-	TRBV4-3	-	TGCGCCAGCAACGACCCTCCTGGGGCCAACGTCCTGACTTTC	CASNDPPGANVLTF
TRBJ2-3	-	TRBV20-1	few	TGCAGTGCCCTAGGCTACGCAAGCACAGATACGCAGTATTTT	CSALGYASTDTQYF
TRBJ2-5	TRBD2	TRBV6-5	-	TGTGCCAGCAGTTTCAGAGCCGGGACTAACCGAGAGACCCAGTACTTC	CASSFRAGTNRETQYF
TRBJ1-1	-	TRBV4-1	-	TGCGCCAGCAGCCAAGTAGGCCAATGGGCAGGGTCTACTGAAGCTTTCTTT	CASSQVGQWAGSTEAFF